This TCR beta chain was found in a study of blood T cell repertoires in COVID-19. Study-wide context: The study drew acute and convalescent COVID-19 samples from the United States, Italy and Spain. PBMCs, B-cell-depleted T cells, or T cells provided the cDNA or gDNA that made up the material.

This CDR3 region has 16 residues. Germline loops: CDR1 SEHNR, CDR2 FQNEAQ (reference sequence). Trimming cost V 3 bases and J 2 bases; bases outside gene matches: 4. In the original workflow: Cell counts per sample came from amplifying reference gene primers. Generated by immunoSEQ multiplex PCR, the TCRdb table keeps only in-frame clones and is missing some. The DNA gave D and trimming, while V, J and clone size come from that table. The table lists about 70,000 clones, approximately 90% of them singletons. The gene calls are TRBV7-9 and TRBJ2-3; 11 nucleotides match TRBD2. Sequences were obtained from peripheral blood. This receptor was obtained from a human donor in a cohort sampled during active COVID-19. DNA for the CDR3: TGTGCCAGCAGCTTGGGGACTAGCGGCAACACAGATACGCAGTATTTT. This translates into CASSLGTSGNTDTQYF.